One and the same sample provided the 5 T cell receptor beta chains below, sequenced in a study of metastatic and nonmetastatic thyroid tumors. With MiXCR, TCRdb called clones anew from the PCR reads. Here the sample spans 100,000 or so clones, 15% being singletons. Among the patients, none had received any treatment before thyroid surgery. What was sequenced was blood. The receptors were sampled from a female donor with papillary thyroid cancer or a benign thyroid nodule (not recorded which). Some clones in this sample may be carry-over from other donors' samples.

This clone came up a few times. This sequence joins TRBV11-2 and TRBJ2-2, with 7 bases lining up with TRBD1. The CDR3 consists of 15 residues. The trim removed 5 bases at V and 6 bases at J, leaving 9 bases unmatched. Germline CDR1 and CDR2: SGHAT and FQNNGV. CDR3 bases: TGTGCCAGCAGCCTCGGGACAGAGGCCCCCGGGGAGCTGTTTTTT. Encoded protein: CASSLGTEAPGELFF.

Details on this clone: A much larger clone lies one base from this, so it may be a read error. DNA of the CDR3: TGTGCCAGCAGCTGGGGCCGGGCGGGCAATCAGCCCGAGCATTTT. The encoded protein is CASSWGRAGNQPEHF. J is TRBJ1-5 and V is TRBV6-1; tentatively, D is TRBD1 (5 bases). The CDR3 length is 15 residues. Per germline, CDR1 MNHNS and CDR2 SASEGT.

This clone appeared many times. The chain employs TRBV2 and TRBJ1-5; 8 bases are a match to TRBD1. Unmatched junction bases numbered 3, after V lost 8 bases and J lost 3 bases. The CDR3 totals 13 residues. The germline V gene encodes CDR1 SNHLY and CDR2 FYNNEI. CDR3 loop: CASGGQDNQPQHF. CDR3 nucleotide sequence: TGTGCCAGCGGGGGACAGGACAATCAGCCCCAGCATTTT.

As for this clone: This may come from a read error, since a much larger clone is one base off. CDR3 in amino acids: CAISSPGQGASGAETQYF. CDR3 in DNA: TGTGCCATCAGTTCACCGGGACAGGGGGCCTCGGGTGCGGAGACCCAGTACTTC. This chain joins TRBV28 and TRBJ2-5, with 12 positions matching TRBD1. CDR1 is MDHEN, CDR2 SYDVKM, per germline. The CDR3 has 18 amino acids. The full variable domain, with the rest looked up from reference TRBV28 and TRBJ2-5, is DVKVTQSSRYLVKRTGEKVFLECVQDMDHENMFWYRQDPGLGLRLIYFSYDVKMKEKGDIPEGYSVSREKKERFSLILESASTNQTSMYLCAISSPGQGASGAETQYFGPGTRLLVL.

This clone was recorded many times. The chain carries TRBV28 and TRBJ1-4, with a weak D call TRBD1 (6 bases). The V and J ends lost 5 bases and 5 bases respectively, with 12 bases between them. CDR3 length: 14 amino acids. Germline loops: CDR1 MDHEN, CDR2 SYDVKM. CDR3 sequence reads: CASSPGQLNEKLFF. The CDR3 bases are TGTGCCAGCAGTCCTGGACAGCTAAATGAAAAACTGTTTTTT.